This TCR beta chain comes out of a study of T cells after somatic rescue of genetic block. The CDR3 contains 15 residues. Per germline, CDR1 SNHLY and CDR2 FYNNEI. V lost 6 bases to trimming and J lost 1 base; unmatched junction nucleotides: 5. Using immunoSEQ multiplex PCR, the repertoire was profiled, and TCRdb retains in-frame clones only, with some absent. This table holds about 120,000 clones, over 80% found once. This sequence joins TRBV2 and TRBJ1-5; 8 bases agree with TRBD1. The sequenced material came from peripheral blood mononuclear cells (PBMCs). The origin of this receptor is a woman in her late teens or twenties. CDR3: CASSGQGGSNQPQHF. For the CDR3, the DNA is TGTGCCAGCAGCGGACAGGGCGGGAGCAATCAGCCCCAGCATTTT.